This T cell receptor beta chain was identified in a study of breast tumors, draining lymph nodes, adjacent tissues. General study points: Tumor repertoires ranked between lymph nodes and nontumor tissue in diversity, with V and J gene preferences.

Notes on this clonotype: What it binds is not known. At one of its ends the junction is not consistent with the germline gene, which may arise from a read error.

TCRdb reanalysed the multiplex PCR reads using MiXCR and keeps one entry per CDR3 protein. Found here are 6,000 or so distinct CDR3 sequences, approximately 42% of them singletons; the top ten hold 35% to 45%. Germline-derived CDR1 and CDR2 are SGHNT and YYREEE (reference sequence). The CDR3 contains 12 residues. The clonotype originates from a female donor with breast cancer. Some clones in this sample may be carry-over from other donors' samples. The chain has TRBV5-4 and TRBJ2-1, with unresolved D. The sequenced material came from tumor-adjacent breast tissue. CDR3 sequence reads: CASSLEYNGQFF. DNA of the CDR3: TGTGCCAGCAGCTTGGAGTACAATGGGCAGTTCTTC.